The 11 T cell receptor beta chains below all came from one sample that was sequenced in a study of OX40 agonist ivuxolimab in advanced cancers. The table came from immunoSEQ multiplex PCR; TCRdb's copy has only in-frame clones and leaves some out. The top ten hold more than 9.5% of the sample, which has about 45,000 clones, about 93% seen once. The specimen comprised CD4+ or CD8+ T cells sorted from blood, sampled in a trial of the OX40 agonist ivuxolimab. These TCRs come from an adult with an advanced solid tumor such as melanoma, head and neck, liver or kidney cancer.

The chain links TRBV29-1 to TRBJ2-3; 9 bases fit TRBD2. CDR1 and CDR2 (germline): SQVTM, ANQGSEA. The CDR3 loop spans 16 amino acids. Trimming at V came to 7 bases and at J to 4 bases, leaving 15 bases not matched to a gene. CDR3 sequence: CSARLTSGFDPDTQYF. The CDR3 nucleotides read TGCAGCGCCCGATTGACTAGCGGATTCGATCCAGATACGCAGTATTTT.

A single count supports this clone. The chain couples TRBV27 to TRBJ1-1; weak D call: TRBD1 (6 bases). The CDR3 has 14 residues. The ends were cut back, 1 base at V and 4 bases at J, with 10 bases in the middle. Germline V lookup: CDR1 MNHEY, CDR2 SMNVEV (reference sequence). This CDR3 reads CASSLFSGATEAFF. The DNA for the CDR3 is TGTGCCAGCAGTTTATTTTCAGGGGCCACTGAAGCTTTCTTT.

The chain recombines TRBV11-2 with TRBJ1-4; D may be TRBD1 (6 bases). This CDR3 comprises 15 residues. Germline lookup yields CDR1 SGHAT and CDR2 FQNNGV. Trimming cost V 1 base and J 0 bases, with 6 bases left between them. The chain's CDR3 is CASSLGTATNEKLFF. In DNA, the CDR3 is TGTGCCAGCAGCTTAGGGACAGCAACTAATGAAAAACTGTTTTTT. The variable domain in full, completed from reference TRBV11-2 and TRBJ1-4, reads EAGVAQSPRYKIIEKRQSVAFWCNPISGHATLYWYQQILGQGPKLLIQFQNNGVVDDSQLPKDRFSAERLKGVDSTLKIQPAKLEDSAVYLCASSLGTATNEKLFFGSGTQLSVL.

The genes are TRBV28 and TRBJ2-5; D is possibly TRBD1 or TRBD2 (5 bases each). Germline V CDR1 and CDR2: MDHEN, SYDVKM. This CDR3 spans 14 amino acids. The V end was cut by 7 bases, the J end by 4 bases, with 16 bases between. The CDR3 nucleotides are TGTGCCAGCACCCGGGACCATCGGGCAGAGACCCAGTACTTC. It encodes CASTRDHRAETQYF.

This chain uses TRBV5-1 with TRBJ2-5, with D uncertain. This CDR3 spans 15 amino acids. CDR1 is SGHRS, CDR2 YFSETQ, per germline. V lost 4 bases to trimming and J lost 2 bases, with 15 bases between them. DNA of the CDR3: TGCGCCAGCAGCGAGTCGCTGGCAGAACAAGAGACCCAGTACTTC. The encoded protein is CASSESLAEQETQYF. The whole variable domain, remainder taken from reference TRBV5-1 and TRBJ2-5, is KAGVTQTPRYLIKTRGQQVTLSCSPISGHRSVSWYQQTPGQGLQFLFEYFSETQRNKGNFPGRFSGRQFSNSRSEMNVSTLELGDSALYLCASSESLAEQETQYFGPGTRLLVL.

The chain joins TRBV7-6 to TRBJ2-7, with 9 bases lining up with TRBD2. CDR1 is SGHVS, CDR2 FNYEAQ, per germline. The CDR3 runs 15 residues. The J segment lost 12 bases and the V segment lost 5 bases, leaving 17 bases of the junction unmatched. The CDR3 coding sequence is TGTGCCAGCAGCCCGGTTTCGGCGGGAGGGCCGGTTGGGTACTTC. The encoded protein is CASSPVSAGGPVGYF. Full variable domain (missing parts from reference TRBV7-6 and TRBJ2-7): GAGVSQSPRYKVTKRGQDVALRCDPISGHVSLYWYRQALGQGPEFLTYFNYEAQQDKSGLPNDRFSAERPEGSISTLTIQRTEQRDSAMYRCASSPVSAGGPVGYFGPGTRLTVT.

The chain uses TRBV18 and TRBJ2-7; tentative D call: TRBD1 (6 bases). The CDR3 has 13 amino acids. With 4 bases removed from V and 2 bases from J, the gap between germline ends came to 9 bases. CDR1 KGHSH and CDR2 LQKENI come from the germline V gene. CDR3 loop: CASSLYRAYEQYF. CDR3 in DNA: TGTGCCAGCTCACTTTACAGGGCCTACGAGCAGTACTTC.

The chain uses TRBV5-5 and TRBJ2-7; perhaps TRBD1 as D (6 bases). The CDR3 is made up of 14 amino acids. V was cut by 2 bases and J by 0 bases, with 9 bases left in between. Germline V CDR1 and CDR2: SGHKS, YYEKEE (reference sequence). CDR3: CASSFTGYSYEQYF. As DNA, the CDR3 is TGTGCCAGCAGCTTTACAGGGTACTCCTACGAGCAGTACTTC.

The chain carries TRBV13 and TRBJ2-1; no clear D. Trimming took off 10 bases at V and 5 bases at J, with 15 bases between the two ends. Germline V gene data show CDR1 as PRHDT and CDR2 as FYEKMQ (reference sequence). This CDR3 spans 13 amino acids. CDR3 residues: CANRELPDNEQFF. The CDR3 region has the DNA TGTGCCAACCGAGAACTCCCGGACAATGAGCAGTTCTTC.

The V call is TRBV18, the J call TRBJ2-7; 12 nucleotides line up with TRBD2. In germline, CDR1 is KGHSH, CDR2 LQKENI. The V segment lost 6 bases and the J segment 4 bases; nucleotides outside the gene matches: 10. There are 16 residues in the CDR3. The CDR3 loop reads CASSGLAGSSGYEQYF. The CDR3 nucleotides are TGTGCCAGCTCTGGACTAGCGGGATCGTCGGGGTACGAGCAGTACTTC.

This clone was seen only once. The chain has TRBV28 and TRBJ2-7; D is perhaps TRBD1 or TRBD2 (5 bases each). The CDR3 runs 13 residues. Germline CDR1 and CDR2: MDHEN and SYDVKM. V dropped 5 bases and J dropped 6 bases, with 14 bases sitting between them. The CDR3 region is CASSPRGRGEQYF. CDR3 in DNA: TGTGCCAGCAGTCCAAGGGGACGGGGCGAGCAGTACTTC.